This T cell receptor beta chain was identified during a study of shared clonotypes between healthy human individuals. Across the study: The donors, a couple of women and a few men, were aged 18 to 49. The study, taken as a whole, reports: Shared clonotypes across all four donors exceeded non-shared ones in generation probability. Sequencing depth was expected to affect clonotype sharing among donors.

Germline V gene lookup returns CDR1 SNHLY and CDR2 FYNNEI. The CDR3 consists of 14 residues. The junction had 4 bases not matched to a gene; V was cut back by 5 bases and J by 4 bases. The sample holds one count of this clone. The antigen is unknown. The authors distributed each subset's genomic DNA evenly over several immunoSEQ plates. Data came from immunoSEQ multiplex PCR; TCRdb stores just in-frame clones and leaves some out. This table has about 2.4 million clones, over 85% appearing once. V and J are TRBV2 and TRBJ1-2; 10 nucleotides agree with TRBD1. This sequence was found in a man younger than 30 in good health. Some clones in this sample may be carry-over from other donors' samples. The specimen was naive CD4+ T cells from PBMCs. Sample subset: CD45RA+ positively selected. This CDR3 is CASSSDRGAYGYTF. The DNA of the CDR3 is TGTGCCAGCAGTTCGGACAGGGGGGCCTATGGCTACACCTTC.